These 16 T cell receptor beta chains came from one sample sequenced in a study of vaccination effects on CD4 cells after COVID-19. Under the ViraFEST assay, PBMC were stimulated with viral peptide pools so that antigen-specific CD4+ T cells expanded. Sequencing was performed afterwards. Following an approximately 9-day culture, CD4+ T cells were purified. Infection with SARS-CoV-2 occurred in the person between March and December 2020, and PCR confirmed it. TCRdb keeps only in-frame clones here, not all; method: immunoSEQ multiplex PCR. The data contain 55,000 or so clones, roughly 77% of them singletons. What these receptors recognize is not known. The specimen was CD4+ T cells from PBMCs cultured with HIV peptides, collected before COVID-19 vaccination. Subset reported: HIV-1 Nef peptide pool negative control/reference culture. Source of these receptors: a human donor who had a prior SARS-CoV-2 infection.

The rearrangement joins TRBV5-1 to TRBJ1-4; TRBD1 aligns across 9 bases. The trim removed 0 bases at V and 8 bases at J, leaving 5 bases unmatched. CDR1 and CDR2 from the germline V gene are SGHRS and YFSETQ. CDR3 length: 15 amino acids. CDR3 nucleotide sequence: TGCGCCAGCAGCTTGGAGACAGGGGGTGGAGAAAAACTGTTTTTT. As protein: CASSLETGGGEKLFF.

This clone showed up just a few times. The chain uses TRBV10-1 and TRBJ1-5, with D hard to call. Trimming removed 4 bases from V and 3 bases from J, with 7 bases in between. This CDR3 contains 13 residues. CDR1 is WNHNN, CDR2 SYGVQD, per germline (reference sequence). This chain's CDR3 is CASSGQNNQPQHF. CDR3 bases: TGCGCCAGCAGTGGGCAAAACAATCAGCCCCAGCATTTT.

This clone was detected only once. The CDR3 sequence: CASSQGAADSGNTIYF. DNA of the CDR3: TGTGCCAGCTCACAGGGGGCCGCCGACTCTGGAAACACCATATATTTT. The rearrangement joins TRBV18 to TRBJ1-3, with 7 bases matching TRBD1. The J segment lost 0 bases and the V segment lost 4 bases, leaving 6 bases of the junction unmatched. Germline V lookup: CDR1 KGHSH, CDR2 LQKENI. This CDR3 is built from 16 residues.

The sample holds one count of this clone. V is TRBV7-3 and J is TRBJ2-3; no clear D. This CDR3 has 13 amino acids. V was trimmed by 5 bases and J by 3 bases, leaving 9 bases between them. Germline V CDR1 and CDR2: SGHTA, FQGTGA. The CDR3 here is CASSPSSTDTQYF. CDR3 in DNA: TGTGCCAGCAGCCCGTCAAGTACAGATACGCAGTATTTT.

The V gene is TRBV27, the J gene TRBJ1-2; D perhaps matches TRBD1 (6 bases). CDR1 MNHEY and CDR2 SMNVEV come from the germline V gene (reference sequence). Deletions cut 4 bases from V and 4 bases from J, with 16 bases between. This CDR3 comprises 15 residues. The CDR3 here is CASSSLSVRGYGYTF. The CDR3 DNA follows: TGTGCCAGCAGTTCTCTCTCGGTCAGGGGCTATGGCTACACCTTC.

CDR3 nucleotides: TGTGCCAGCAACGTAGGCTCCCCCTACGAGCAGTACTTC. It translates to CASNVGSPYEQYF. V usage is TRBV6-5 and J usage is TRBJ2-7; D is ambiguous. Trimming stripped 7 bases from V and 2 bases from J, with 12 bases between. Germline CDR1 MNHEY, CDR2 SVGAGI. The CDR3 has 13 residues.

This chain joins TRBV9 and TRBJ2-2; 12 bases are a match to TRBD2. V trimming: 0 bases; J trimming: 3 bases; junction bases outside the gene matches: 9. This CDR3 is built from 19 residues. CDR1 SGDLS and CDR2 YYNGEE come from the germline V gene. The CDR3 protein is CASSVDWSSGGADTGELFF. DNA of the CDR3: TGTGCCAGCAGCGTAGATTGGTCTAGCGGGGGGGCTGACACCGGGGAGCTGTTTTTT.

The rearrangement joins TRBV5-1 to TRBJ2-7, with TRBD2 matching 13 bases. With V trimmed by 2 bases and J by 2 bases, 4 bases remained unmatched. The germline CDR1 and CDR2 sequences are SGHRS and YFSETQ. CDR3 size: 16 residues. The CDR3 coding sequence is TGCGCCAGCAGCTTCTCACTAGCGGGGGGGCCCTACGAGCAGTACTTC. Protein sequence: CASSFSLAGGPYEQYF.

By its share, this clone is medium-sized. The chain employs TRBV3-1 (or the pseudogene TRBV3-2) and TRBJ2-5; 8 bases map to TRBD2. V lost 0 bases and J lost 5; bases outside the gene matches: 11. CDR3 size: 17 residues. CDR1 and CDR2 (germline): LGHDT, YNNKEL (reference sequence). CDR3 in amino acids: CASSQDPGREGRETQYF. The CDR3, as DNA: TGTGCCAGCAGCCAAGATCCGGGACGGGAGGGCCGGGAGACCCAGTACTTC.

CDR3 sequence (DNA): TGTGCCAGCTCCGCGACAGGGACCTACGAGCAGTACTTC. Amino acids: CASSATGTYEQYF. The chain has TRBV12-3 or TRBV12-4 and TRBJ2-7; TRBD1 matches at 7 bases. Losses at the gene ends were 8 bases for V and 2 bases for J; bases not matched to a gene: 6. The CDR3 is 13 amino acids.

This sequence joins TRBV11-3 and TRBJ2-3; TRBD1 might be the D (5 bases). The length of the CDR3 is 13 residues. Germline lookup yields CDR1 SGHNT and CDR2 YENEEA. V dropped 5 bases and J dropped 0 bases, with 6 bases sitting between them. The CDR3 is CASSPGSTDTQYF. CDR3 DNA sequence: TGTGCCAGCAGCCCAGGGAGCACAGATACGCAGTATTTT.

The chain joins TRBV9 to TRBJ2-3, with 12 bases that match TRBD2. This CDR3 comprises 16 residues. The germline V gene has CDR1 SGDLS and CDR2 YYNGEE. The V gene end was trimmed by 5 bases and the J gene end by 2 bases; junction bases not matched to a gene: 6. Here the CDR3 DNA reads TGTGCCAGCAGTCCTAGGACTAGCGGGAACACAGATACGCAGTATTTT. It yields the protein CASSPRTSGNTDTQYF.

This clone was found a few times. V is TRBV6-7 and J is TRBJ2-7; D possibly corresponds to TRBD1 (5 bases). TRBV6-7 falls under the ORF class, with uncertain function. The germline V and J ends were trimmed by 2 bases and 2 bases, with 22 bases remaining between them. The CDR3 has 18 residues. The CDR3 protein is CASSYVGANDRTPYEQYF. The CDR3 DNA reads as TGTGCCAGCAGTTACGTTGGCGCCAATGACAGAACCCCCTACGAGCAGTACTTC.

The V gene is TRBV7-3, the J gene TRBJ1-1; 7 nucleotides agree with TRBD1. This CDR3 comprises 14 residues. The V segment lost 5 bases and the J segment 4 bases; nucleotides outside the gene matches: 7. Germline loops: CDR1 SGHTA, CDR2 FQGTGA. The CDR3 loop reads CASSLGPGGTEAFF. The DNA of the CDR3 is TGTGCCAGCAGCCTAGGACCAGGGGGCACTGAAGCTTTCTTT.

The V call is TRBV4-2, the J call TRBJ2-3, with D perhaps TRBD1 or TRBD2 (7 bases each). The CDR3 is 17 amino acids. Germline V lookup: CDR1 LGHNA, CDR2 YNFKEQ. The V gene lost 2 bases and the J gene lost 0 bases, with 15 bases spanning the gap. The CDR3 protein is CASSQPAGGASTDTQYF. CDR3 bases: TGTGCCAGCAGCCAACCCGCAGGGGGGGCTAGCACAGATACGCAGTATTTT.

The chain carries TRBV5-4 and TRBJ2-1; D call uncertain. This CDR3 is built from 14 residues. The ends were cut back, 4 bases at V and 8 bases at J, with 16 bases in the middle. CDR1 is SGHNT, CDR2 YYREEE, per germline (reference sequence). In DNA, the CDR3 is TGTGCCAGCAGCCCCACCTTGAGTGGCGATGAGCAGTTCTTC. Its protein is CASSPTLSGDEQFF.